What follows is one TCR beta chain and its context. Several immunoSEQ plates received, in even portions, the genomic DNA of each subset. In the study's own analysis: In the immunoSEQ data, sequences were junction-only and lacked quality scores, so filtering differed. Sequencing was performed with immunoSEQ multiplex PCR; in TCRdb, only in-frame clones are kept and a portion is missing. The V and J calls and the clone size are those of that table, but D and trimming were determined from the DNA. The sample carries about 340,000 clones, about 73% recorded once. Germline-derived CDR1 and CDR2 are SGHTA and FQGNSA. The CDR3 length is 15 residues. Germline trimming cut 3 bases from V and 0 bases from J; bases unmatched to any gene: 3. The entry originates in a study of shared clonotypes between healthy human individuals.

The sequence derives from a man in his thirties or forties in good health. This chain connects TRBV7-2 to TRBJ1-1; 8 bases map to TRBD1. The sequenced material came from memory CD4+ T cells sorted from blood. Subset denoted: CD45RA-negative fraction. Here the CDR3 reads CASSFWTGMNTEAFF. The CDR3 region has the DNA TGTGCCAGCAGCTTCTGGACAGGGATGAACACTGAAGCTTTCTTT.